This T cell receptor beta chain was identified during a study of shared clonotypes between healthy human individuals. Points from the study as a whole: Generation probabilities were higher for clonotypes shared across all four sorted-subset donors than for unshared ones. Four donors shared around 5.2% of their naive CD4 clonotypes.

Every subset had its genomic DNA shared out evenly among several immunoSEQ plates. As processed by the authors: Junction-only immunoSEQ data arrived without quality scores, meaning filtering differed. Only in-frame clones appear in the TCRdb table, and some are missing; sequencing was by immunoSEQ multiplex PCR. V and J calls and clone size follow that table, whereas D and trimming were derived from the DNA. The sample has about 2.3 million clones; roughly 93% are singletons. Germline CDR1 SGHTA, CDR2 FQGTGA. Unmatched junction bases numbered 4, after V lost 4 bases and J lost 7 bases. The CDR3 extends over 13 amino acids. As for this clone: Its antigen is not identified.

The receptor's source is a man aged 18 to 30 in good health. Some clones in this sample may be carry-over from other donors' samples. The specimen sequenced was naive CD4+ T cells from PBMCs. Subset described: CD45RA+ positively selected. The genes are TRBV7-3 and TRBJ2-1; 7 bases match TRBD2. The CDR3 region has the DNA TGTGCCAGCAGCTACGGGAGGCCGAATGAGCAGTTCTTC. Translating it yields CASSYGRPNEQFF.